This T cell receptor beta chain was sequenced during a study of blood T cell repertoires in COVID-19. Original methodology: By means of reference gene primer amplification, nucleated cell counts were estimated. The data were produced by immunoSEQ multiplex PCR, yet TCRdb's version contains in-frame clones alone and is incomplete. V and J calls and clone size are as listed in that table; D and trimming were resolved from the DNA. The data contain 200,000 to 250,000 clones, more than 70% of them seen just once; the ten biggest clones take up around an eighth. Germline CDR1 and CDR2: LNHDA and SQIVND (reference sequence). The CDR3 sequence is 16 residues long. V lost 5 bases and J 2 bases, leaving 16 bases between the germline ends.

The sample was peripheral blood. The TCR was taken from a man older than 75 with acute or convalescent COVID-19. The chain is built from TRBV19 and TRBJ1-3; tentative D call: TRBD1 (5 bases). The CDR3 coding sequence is TGTGCCAGTAGTGTTGGGACTGCGGCCCCTGGAAACACCATATATTTT. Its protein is CASSVGTAAPGNTIYF.